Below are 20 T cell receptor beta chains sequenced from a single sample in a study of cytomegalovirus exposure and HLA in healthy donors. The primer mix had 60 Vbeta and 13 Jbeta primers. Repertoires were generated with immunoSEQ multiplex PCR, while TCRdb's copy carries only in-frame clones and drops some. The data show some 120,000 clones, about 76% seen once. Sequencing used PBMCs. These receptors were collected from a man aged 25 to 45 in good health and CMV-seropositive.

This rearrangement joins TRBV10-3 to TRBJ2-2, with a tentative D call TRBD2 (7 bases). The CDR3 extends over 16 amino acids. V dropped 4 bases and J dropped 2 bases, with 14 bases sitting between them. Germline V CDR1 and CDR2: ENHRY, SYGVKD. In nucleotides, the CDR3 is TGTGCCATCAGTGGAGATGGGGGGGCTAACACCGGGGAGCTGTTTTTT. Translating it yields CAISGDGGANTGELFF.

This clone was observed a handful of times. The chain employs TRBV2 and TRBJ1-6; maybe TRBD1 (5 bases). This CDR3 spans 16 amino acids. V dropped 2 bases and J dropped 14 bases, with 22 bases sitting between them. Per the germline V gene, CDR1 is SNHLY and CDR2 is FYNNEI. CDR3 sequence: CASSEPSRGGSSALHF. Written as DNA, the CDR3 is TGTGCCAGCAGTGAACCATCTCGGGGGGGGAGTAGCGCCCTCCACTTT.

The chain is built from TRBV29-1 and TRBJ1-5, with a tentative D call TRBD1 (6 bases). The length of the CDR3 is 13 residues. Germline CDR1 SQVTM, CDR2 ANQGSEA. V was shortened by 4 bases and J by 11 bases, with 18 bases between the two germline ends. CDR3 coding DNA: TGCAGCGTTGGAGAGGGGGGGCCAGCGTCCCAGCATTTT. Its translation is CSVGEGGPASQHF.

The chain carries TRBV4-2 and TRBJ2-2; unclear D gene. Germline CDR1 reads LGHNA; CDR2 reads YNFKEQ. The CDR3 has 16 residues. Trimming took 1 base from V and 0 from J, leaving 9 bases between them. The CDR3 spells CASSQVPGPNTGELFF. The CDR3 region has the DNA TGTGCCAGCAGCCAAGTACCCGGTCCGAACACCGGGGAGCTGTTTTTT.

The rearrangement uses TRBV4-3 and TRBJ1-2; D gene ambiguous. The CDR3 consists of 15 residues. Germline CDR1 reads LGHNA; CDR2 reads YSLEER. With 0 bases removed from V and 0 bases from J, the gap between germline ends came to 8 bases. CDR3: CASSQDMAANYGYTF. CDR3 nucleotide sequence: TGCGCCAGCAGCCAAGATATGGCAGCTAACTATGGCTACACCTTC.

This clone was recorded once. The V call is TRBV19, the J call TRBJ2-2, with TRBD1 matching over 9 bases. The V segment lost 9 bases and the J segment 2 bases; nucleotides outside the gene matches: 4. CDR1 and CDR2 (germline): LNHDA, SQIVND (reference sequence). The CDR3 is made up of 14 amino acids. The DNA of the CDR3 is TGTGCCAGCACAGGGGGCCGAAACACCGGGGAGCTGTTTTTT. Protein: CASTGGRNTGELFF. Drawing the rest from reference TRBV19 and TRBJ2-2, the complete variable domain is DGGITQSPKYLFRKEGQNVTLSCEQNLNHDAMYWYRQDPGQGLRLIYYSQIVNDFQKGDIAEGYSVSREKKESFPLTVTSAQKNPTAFYLCASTGGRNTGELFFGEGSRLTVL.

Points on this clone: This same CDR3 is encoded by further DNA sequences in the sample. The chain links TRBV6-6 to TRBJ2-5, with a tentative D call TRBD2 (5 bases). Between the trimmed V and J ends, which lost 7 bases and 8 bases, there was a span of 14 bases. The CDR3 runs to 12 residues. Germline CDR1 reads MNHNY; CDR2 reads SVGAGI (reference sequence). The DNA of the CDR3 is TGTGCCAGCACGGAGGCCCTAGAAACCCAGTACTTC. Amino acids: CASTEALETQYF.

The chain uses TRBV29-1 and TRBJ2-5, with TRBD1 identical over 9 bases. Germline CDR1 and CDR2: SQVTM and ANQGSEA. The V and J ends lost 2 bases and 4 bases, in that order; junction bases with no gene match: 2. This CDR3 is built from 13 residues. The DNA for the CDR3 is TGCAGCGTTGAAAGGACAGGGGCAGAGACCCAGTACTTC. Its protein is CSVERTGAETQYF.

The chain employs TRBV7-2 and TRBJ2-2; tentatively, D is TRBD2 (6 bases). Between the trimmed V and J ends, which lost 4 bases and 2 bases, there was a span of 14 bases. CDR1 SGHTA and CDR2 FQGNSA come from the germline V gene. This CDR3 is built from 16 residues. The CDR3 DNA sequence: TGTGCCAGCAGCTGGGCCGGGACTTCCAACACCGGGGAGCTGTTTTTT. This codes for CASSWAGTSNTGELFF. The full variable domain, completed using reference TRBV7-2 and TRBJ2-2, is GAGVSQSPSNKVTEKGKDVELRCDPISGHTALYWYRQSLGQGLEFLIYFQGNSAPDKSGLPSDRFSAERTGGSVSTLTIQRTQQEDSAVYLCASSWAGTSNTGELFFGEGSRLTVL.

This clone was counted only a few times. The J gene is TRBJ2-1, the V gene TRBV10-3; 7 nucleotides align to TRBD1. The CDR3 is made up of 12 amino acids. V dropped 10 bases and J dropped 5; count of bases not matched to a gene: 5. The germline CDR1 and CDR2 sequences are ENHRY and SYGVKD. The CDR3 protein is CATGQEHNEQFF. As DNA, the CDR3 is TGTGCCACCGGACAGGAACACAATGAGCAGTTCTTC.

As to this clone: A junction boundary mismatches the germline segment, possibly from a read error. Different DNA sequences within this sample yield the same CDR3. The CDR3 is CASSSGTGNTEAFF. Written as DNA, the CDR3 is TGTGCCAGCAGCTCAGGGACAGGGAACACTGAAGCCTTCTTT. This chain connects TRBV9 to TRBJ1-1; 9 bases match TRBD1. Germline V CDR1 and CDR2: SGDLS, YYNGEE. The CDR3 spans 14 residues.

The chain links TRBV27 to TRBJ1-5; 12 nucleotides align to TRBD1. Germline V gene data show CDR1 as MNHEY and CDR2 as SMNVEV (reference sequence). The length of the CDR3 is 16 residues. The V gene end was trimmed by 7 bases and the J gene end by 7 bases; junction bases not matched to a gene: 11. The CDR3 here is CASKNLGTGGLQPQHF. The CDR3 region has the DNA TGTGCCAGCAAGAACCTTGGGACAGGGGGCCTACAGCCCCAGCATTTT.

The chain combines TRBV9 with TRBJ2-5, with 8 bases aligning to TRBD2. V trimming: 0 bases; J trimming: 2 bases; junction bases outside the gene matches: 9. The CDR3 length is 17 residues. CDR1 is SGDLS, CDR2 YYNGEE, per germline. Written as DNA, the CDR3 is TGTGCCAGCAGCGTAGGGGCAACTAGCGGACCACAAGAGACCCAGTACTTC. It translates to CASSVGATSGPQETQYF.

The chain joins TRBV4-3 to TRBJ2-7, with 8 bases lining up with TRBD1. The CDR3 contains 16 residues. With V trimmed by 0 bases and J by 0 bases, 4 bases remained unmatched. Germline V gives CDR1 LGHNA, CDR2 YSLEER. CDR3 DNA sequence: TGCGCCAGCAGCCAAGAGGTCCAGGGGGCCTCCTACGAGCAGTACTTC. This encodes CASSQEVQGASYEQYF.

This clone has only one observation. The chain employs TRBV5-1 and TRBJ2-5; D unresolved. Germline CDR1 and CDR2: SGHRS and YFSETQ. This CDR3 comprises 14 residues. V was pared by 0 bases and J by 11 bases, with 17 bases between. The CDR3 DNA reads TGCGCCAGCAGCTTGGGGGCCAGTTCGAGTGAGCAGTACTTC. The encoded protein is CASSLGASSSEQYF. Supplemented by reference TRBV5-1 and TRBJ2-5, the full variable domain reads KAGVTQTPRYLIKTRGQQVTLSCSPISGHRSVSWYQQTPGQGLQFLFEYFSETQRNKGNFPGRFSGRQFSNSRSEMNVSTLELGDSALYLCASSLGASSSEQYFGPGTRLLVL.

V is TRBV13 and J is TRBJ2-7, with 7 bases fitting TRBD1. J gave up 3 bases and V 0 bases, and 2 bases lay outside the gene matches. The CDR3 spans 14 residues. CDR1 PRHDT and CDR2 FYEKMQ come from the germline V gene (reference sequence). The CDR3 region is CASSLGGTDYEQYF. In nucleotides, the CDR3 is TGTGCCAGCAGCTTAGGGGGGACAGACTACGAGCAGTACTTC.

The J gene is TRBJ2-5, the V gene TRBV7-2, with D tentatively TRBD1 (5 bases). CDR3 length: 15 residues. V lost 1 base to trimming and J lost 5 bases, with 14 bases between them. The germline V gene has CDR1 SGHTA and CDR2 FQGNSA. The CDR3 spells CASSLGMGNRETQYF. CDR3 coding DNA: TGTGCCAGCAGCTTAGGGATGGGTAACAGGGAGACCCAGTACTTC. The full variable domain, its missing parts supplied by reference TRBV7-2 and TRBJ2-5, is GAGVSQSPSNKVTEKGKDVELRCDPISGHTALYWYRQSLGQGLEFLIYFQGNSAPDKSGLPSDRFSAERTGGSVSTLTIQRTQQEDSAVYLCASSLGMGNRETQYFGPGTRLLVL.

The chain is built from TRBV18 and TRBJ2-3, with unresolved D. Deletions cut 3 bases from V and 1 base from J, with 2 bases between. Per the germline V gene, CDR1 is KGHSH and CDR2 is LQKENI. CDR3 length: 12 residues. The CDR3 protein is CASSPGTDTQYF. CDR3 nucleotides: TGTGCCAGCTCACCCGGCACAGATACGCAGTATTTT.

The DNA of the CDR3 is TGCGCCAGCAGCGGGAGAGGGGGGGGTGAAAAACTGTTTTTT. Protein product: CASSGRGGGEKLFF. The rearrangement uses TRBV5-1 and TRBJ1-4, with TRBD1 as a possible D gene (6 bases). CDR3 length: 14 residues. CDR1 SGHRS and CDR2 YFSETQ come from the germline V gene. The V end lost 4 bases, the J end lost 7 bases, and 14 bases lay between the germline ends.

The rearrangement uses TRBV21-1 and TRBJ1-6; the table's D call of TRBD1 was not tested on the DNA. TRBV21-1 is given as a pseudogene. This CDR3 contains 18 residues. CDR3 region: CASSKPIAPRDRNSPLHF. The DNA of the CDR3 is TGTGCCAGCAGCAAACCAATAGCGCCCCGGGACAGGAATTCACCCCTCCACTTT.